The rows below give T cell receptor beta chains drawn from one sample of a study of Tregs in tolerant kidney transplant recipients. Some clones are missing from TCRdb's copy, which holds only in-frame ones; the method was immunoSEQ multiplex PCR. The data hold under 300,000 clones, with approximately 84% observed a single time. Sequenced input: CD4+ T cells from blood. Receptors originate from a human donor in good health. The CDR3 runs from the conserved cysteine through the conserved F or W. The D gene is left open where the match is weak. Clone size is shown for a subset of rows, as once, few, many or a class of expanded clone.

TRBJ1-3 | TRBV5-6 | NA | NA | TGTGCCAGCAGTTTTAGGGGTGGTGGAAACACCATATATTTT | CASSFRGGGNTIYF
TRBJ2-1 | TRBV4-2 | NA | NA | TGTGCCAGCAGCCTCCCCCCGGATGAACGCTCAGGTGGGGAGCAGTTCTTC | CASSLPPDERSGGEQFF
TRBJ1-1 | TRBV11-3 | NA | NA | TGTGCCAGCAGCCTTCAGGGTTCATCAACTGAAGCTTTCTTT | CASSLQGSSTEAFF
TRBJ2-1 | TRBV19 | TRBD1 | NA | TGTGCCAGTAGTATACAGGGGGCCTACAATGAGCAGTTCTTC | CASSIQGAYNEQFF
TRBJ2-5 | TRBV5-1 | TRBD1 | few | TGCGCCAGCAGCTTGTTCGGCAGGGGGCGGGAGACCCAGTACTTC | CASSLFGRGRETQYF
TRBJ1-1 | TRBV6-6 | TRBD1 | NA | TGTGCCAGCAGGACAGGGGGCAGGACTGAAGCTTTCTTT | CASRTGGRTEAFF
TRBJ2-4 | TRBV11-2 | NA | NA | TGTGCCAGCAGCTCGGGACGGTCTGCCAAAAACATTCAGTACTTC | CASSSGRSAKNIQYF
TRBJ2-7 | TRBV7-9 | TRBD2 | once | TGTGCCAGCAGGTACGGGACTAGCGGTTCCTACGAGCAGTACTTC | CASRYGTSGSYEQYF
TRBJ2-1 | TRBV9 | TRBD1 | NA | TGTGCCAGCAGCGTAGGGGCAGGGGGCAGCTCCTACAATGAGCAGTTCTTC | CASSVGAGGSSYNEQFF
TRBJ1-2 | TRBV6-1 | TRBD1 | once | TGTGCCAGCAGGGGGGACAGGGCGAGTGGCTACACCTTC | CASRGDRASGYTF
TRBJ2-3 | TRBV19 | NA | NA | TGTGCCAGTAGTACCCGGGGCCCGGTTAGCACAGATACGCAGTATTTT | CASSTRGPVSTDTQYF
TRBJ2-2 | TRBV6-5 | NA | NA | TGTGCCAGTCTGACACGCGCGAACACCGGGGAGCTGTTTTTT | CASLTRANTGELFF
TRBJ2-5 | TRBV7-2 | TRBD2 | NA | TGTGCCAGCAGTACTAGCGGGAGGCCCCAGGGGGCCCAGTACTTC | CASSTSGRPQGAQYF
TRBJ1-2 | TRBV7-9 | TRBD1 | NA | TGTGCCAGCAGCCGCCGGGACAGGGGACGATACACCTTC | CASSRRDRGRYTF
TRBJ1-2 | TRBV7-3 | TRBD1 | NA | TGTGCCAGCAGCCCACGACAGGGGGCCGGCTACACCTTC | CASSPRQGAGYTF
TRBJ2-3 | TRBV9 | NA | NA | TGTGCCAGCAGCGTAGGAGGGGATGGCACAGATACGCAGTATTTT | CASSVGGDGTDTQYF
TRBJ2-1 | TRBV5-1 | NA | NA | TGCGCCAGCAGCGAAACTGACAGCTCCTACAATGAGCAGTTCTTC | CASSETDSSYNEQFF
TRBJ2-5 | TRBV7-9 | NA | NA | TGTGCCAGCAGCTTTAGAGAGCACCAAGAGACCCAGTACTTC | CASSFREHQETQYF
TRBJ2-5 | TRBV15 | NA | NA | TGTGCCACCAGCGGGCAAGGGGTGACCCAGTACTTC | CATSGQGVTQYF
TRBJ2-7 | TRBV6-6 | NA | NA | TGTGCCAGCAGTCCGGACGCAATCGGGCAGTACTTC | CASSPDAIGQYF
TRBJ1-6 | TRBV7-7 | NA | few | TGTGCTAGCAGCTTATCTTGGGGTTCACCCCTCCACTTT | CASSLSWGSPLHF
TRBJ1-2 | TRBV6-5 | NA | NA | TGTGCCAGCAGTACAAGAGGGCCGAAATATGGCTACACCTTC | CASSTRGPKYGYTF
TRBJ2-5 | TRBV14 | TRBD1 | NA | TGTGCCAGCAGGGCAGGGACAGCCAACCAAGAGACCCAGTACTTC | CASRAGTANQETQYF
TRBJ1-1 | TRBV12-5 | NA | NA | TGTGCTGTAAGGCAGGGAGCGTCGAACACTGAAGCTTTCTTT | CAVRQGASNTEAFF
TRBJ2-3 | TRBV7-8 | TRBD2 | NA | TGTGCCAGCAGCTTAGCTGCAGTAGCGGGGACTAGCACAGATACGCAGTATTTT | CASSLAAVAGTSTDTQYF
TRBJ1-1 | TRBV29-1 | NA | NA | TGCAGCGTTGAAGGACAGAGAGGGGGTAACGGTGAAGCTTTCTTT | CSVEGQRGGNGEAFF
TRBJ1-6 | TRBV2 | NA | NA | TGTGCCAGCAGTGAGGTTGGGGGAAGGAGTTCACCCCTCCACTTT | CASSEVGGRSSPLHF
TRBJ1-5 | TRBV19 | TRBD1 | NA | TGTGCCAGTAGGGACAGGGCCCTCAATCAGCCCCAGCATTTT | CASRDRALNQPQHF
TRBJ2-2 | TRBV5-1 | NA | NA | TGCGCCAGCAGCCAGGGCGGGACGTACACCGGGGAGCTGTTTTTT | CASSQGGTYTGELFF
TRBJ2-7 | TRBV7-6 | NA | NA | TGTGCCAGCAGCGGACCCGGGGGAGGACACTCCTACGAGCAGTACTTC | CASSGPGGGHSYEQYF
TRBJ2-7 | TRBV11-3 | TRBD1 | NA | TGTGCCAGCAGCAATCCGGGACAGGGTGGCGAGCAGTACTTC | CASSNPGQGGEQYF
TRBJ2-5 | TRBV7-6 | NA | NA | TGTGCCAGCAGCTTATTCAGGCTCGGTCCGGAGACCCAGTACTTC | CASSLFRLGPETQYF
TRBJ1-1 | TRBV19 | NA | NA | TGTGCCAGTAGTAAGAACATGAACACTGAAGCTTTCTTT | CASSKNMNTEAFF
TRBJ1-2 | TRBV5-1 | NA | few | TGCGCCAGCAGCACCGCCCAATCCACATATGGCTACACCTTC | CASSTAQSTYGYTF
TRBJ1-2 | TRBV11-1 | NA | NA | TGTGCCAGCAGCTCTCGGGGCCTTACTAACTATGGCTACACCTTC | CASSSRGLTNYGYTF
TRBJ2-1 | TRBV30 | NA | NA | TGTGCCTGGACCACCGGGCAGGGGACCTACAATGAGCAGTTCTTC | CAWTTGQGTYNEQFF
TRBJ2-1 | TRBV15 | TRBD2 | NA | TGTGCCACCAGCAGAGATCCGACTAGCGGGGGGCGGGATGAGCAGTTCTTC | CATSRDPTSGGRDEQFF
TRBJ2-2 | TRBV18 | TRBD2 | few | TGTGCCAGCTCATCCCAACTAGCGGGAGGTACCGGGGAGCTGTTTTTT | CASSSQLAGGTGELFF